A single sample gave rise to the 21 T cell receptor beta chains below, sequenced in a study of cytomegalovirus exposure and HLA in healthy donors. Repertoires were generated with immunoSEQ multiplex PCR, while TCRdb's copy carries only in-frame clones and drops some. The data show nearly 200,000 clones, with approximately 82% seen just once and roughly 13% held by the top ten. Sequenced: PBMCs. The receptors come from a woman between 25 and 40 years old in good health and CMV-seropositive.

This chain connects TRBV11-1 to TRBJ2-7; D not resolved. CDR1 is SGHAT, CDR2 FQDESV, per germline (reference sequence). The CDR3 loop spans 15 amino acids. Trimming shortened V by 1 base and J by 1 base, and 11 bases separated the two germline ends. The CDR3 DNA reads TGTGCCAGCAGCTTAGACGGTGAGGTTTCCTACGAGCAGTACTTC. Protein product: CASSLDGEVSYEQYF.

The rearrangement joins TRBV18 to TRBJ2-3; TRBD2 matches 7 bases. The trim removed 6 bases at V and 0 bases at J, leaving 9 bases unmatched. The CDR3 length is 16 residues. The germline V gene has CDR1 KGHSH and CDR2 LQKENI. The CDR3 reads CASSLGRTVSTDTQYF. The CDR3 coding sequence is TGTGCCAGCTCTCTCGGGAGGACTGTTAGCACAGATACGCAGTATTTT.

This clone showed up just a few times. Mismatch with germline at one junction end may stem from a read error. V and J are TRBV20-1 and TRBJ2-7; 11 bases match TRBD2. This CDR3 has 11 amino acids. The germline CDR1 and CDR2 sequences are DFQATT and SNEGSKA (reference sequence). CDR3 sequence reads: CSARPTSGSIF. CDR3 coding DNA: TGCAGTGCTAGGCCCACTAGCGGGAGTATCTTC.

The sample holds a few counts of this clone. This chain connects TRBV11-2 to TRBJ1-2; D gene uncertain. The CDR3 is made up of 13 amino acids. Per the germline V gene, CDR1 is SGHAT and CDR2 is FQNNGV. Trimming removed 3 bases at V and 5 bases at J, with 10 bases between. The CDR3 DNA is TGTGCCAGCAGCTTGTTGCAGAATTATGGCTACACCTTC. Translation gives CASSLLQNYGYTF.

This chain connects TRBV9 to TRBJ1-1; 7 bases are a match to TRBD1. V shed 3 bases and J 0 bases; nucleotides not matched to a gene: 2. Per germline, CDR1 SGDLS and CDR2 YYNGEE. The CDR3 has 14 residues. For the CDR3, the DNA is TGTGCCAGCAGCGAGGGGACAGTGAACACTGAAGCTTTCTTT. Its translation is CASSEGTVNTEAFF. Using reference TRBV9 and TRBJ1-1 for the parts outside the CDR3, the full variable domain is DSGVTQTPKHLITATGQRVTLRCSPRSGDLSVYWYQQSLDQGLQFLIQYYNGEERAKGNILERFSAQQFPDLHSELNLSSLELGDSALYFCASSEGTVNTEAFFGQGTRLTVV.

The rearrangement uses TRBV18 and TRBJ1-2; TRBD1 aligns across 9 bases. The junction had 7 bases not matched to a gene; V was cut back by 3 bases and J by 2 bases. This CDR3 spans 16 amino acids. The germline V gene has CDR1 KGHSH and CDR2 LQKENI. DNA of the CDR3: TGTGCCAGCTCACCCGGGACAGGGAGATTGAACTATGGCTACACCTTC. Translation: CASSPGTGRLNYGYTF.

The table lists this clone with a few counts. The junction departs from germline at one end; a sequencing error may be responsible. The chain is built from TRBV7-9 and TRBJ2-7, with TRBD1 matching 9 bases. The CDR3 spans 14 residues. From germline, CDR1 is SEHNR and CDR2 FQNEAQ (reference sequence). The CDR3 coding sequence is TGTGCCACCAGCGGTACAGGGGGCATCAACGAGCAGTACTTC. This translates into CATSGTGGINEQYF.

The CDR3 sequence is CASNADTDTQYF. The DNA for the CDR3 is TGTGCCAGCAATGCAGACACAGATACGCAGTATTTT. This chain connects TRBV25-1 to TRBJ2-3; D is unclear. Germline V gene sequence: CDR1 MGHDK, CDR2 SYGVNS. With 7 bases removed from V and 2 bases from J, the gap between germline ends came to 7 bases. The CDR3 sequence is 12 residues long.

The chain links TRBV9 to TRBJ1-3; tentative D call: TRBD1 (5 bases). CDR1 and CDR2 from the germline V gene are SGDLS and YYNGEE. The CDR3 covers 14 residues. V gave up 0 bases and J gave up 3 bases, with 7 bases separating them. The CDR3 DNA reads as TGTGCCAGCAGCGTAGGACAGATTGGAAACACCATATATTTT. Its translation is CASSVGQIGNTIYF.

The chain recombines TRBV2 with TRBJ2-5; D gene uncertain. Looked up from germline, CDR1 is SNHLY and CDR2 is FYNNEI. The CDR3 totals 12 residues. V was cut by 6 bases and J by 5 bases, with 10 bases left in between. The CDR3 DNA reads as TGTGCCAGCAGCCCCTCCAGGGAGACCCAGTACTTC. As protein: CASSPSRETQYF.

The CDR3 coding sequence is TGTGCCAGCAGCTTCCCGGCCGGGGGTGATGAGCAGTTCTTC. Translating it yields CASSFPAGGDEQFF. The V and J genes are TRBV13 and TRBJ2-1; TRBD2 is a possible D gene (6 bases). The CDR3 contains 14 residues. V shed 3 bases and J shed 8 bases, with 14 bases lying between them. In germline, CDR1 is PRHDT, CDR2 FYEKMQ (reference sequence).

The chain joins TRBV6-5 to TRBJ1-1; tentatively, D is TRBD1 (5 bases). V was pared by 5 bases and J by 2 bases, with 12 bases between. Germline loops: CDR1 MNHEY, CDR2 SVGAGI. The CDR3 covers 14 residues. The DNA for the CDR3 is TGTGCCAGCAGTCCTTTGGACACCAACACTGAAGCTTTCTTT. Translating gives CASSPLDTNTEAFF.

The chain is built from TRBV30 and TRBJ1-1, with 9 bases matching TRBD1. The CDR3 totals 14 residues. Trimming at V came to 4 bases and at J to 4 bases, leaving 7 bases not matched to a gene. Germline V gives CDR1 GTSNPN, CDR2 SVGIG (reference sequence). CDR3 protein: CAWTGTGLGTEAFF. The CDR3 nucleotides read TGTGCCTGGACTGGGACAGGGCTTGGCACTGAAGCTTTCTTT.

V gene TRBV27 combines with J gene TRBJ2-3; 7 bases map to TRBD1. With 10 bases clipped from V and 1 base from J, the junction kept 17 bases outside the gene matches. Germline values: CDR1 MNHEY, CDR2 SMNVEV (reference sequence). The CDR3 consists of 17 residues. In nucleotides, the CDR3 is TGTGCCACCATTATAGACCCGACAGGGCTCGGCACAGATACGCAGTATTTT. This encodes CATIIDPTGLGTDTQYF.

The genes are TRBV13 and TRBJ2-3; D is possibly TRBD1 (6 bases). The CDR3 consists of 16 residues. The germline V and J ends were trimmed by 5 bases and 6 bases, with 21 bases remaining between them. CDR1 PRHDT and CDR2 FYEKMQ come from the germline V gene (reference sequence). This CDR3 reads CASSQRGSGNRDTQYF. The CDR3 region has the DNA TGTGCCAGCAGCCAGAGGGGGAGCGGTAATCGTGATACGCAGTATTTT.

This chain connects TRBV27 to TRBJ2-3; 7 bases map to TRBD2. The CDR3 is made up of 16 amino acids. V lost 6 bases, J lost 1 base, and 10 bases stayed unmatched. Germline V gene lookup returns CDR1 MNHEY and CDR2 SMNVEV (reference sequence). DNA for the CDR3: TGTGCCAGCAGGCCAAGGGACTACCCCGGCACAGATACGCAGTATTTT. Encoded protein: CASRPRDYPGTDTQYF.

The rearrangement uses TRBV5-6 and TRBJ1-5; tentatively, D is TRBD1 (5 bases). Trimming stripped 3 bases from V and 4 bases from J, with 20 bases between. Germline CDR1 and CDR2: SGHDT and YYEEEE. The CDR3 is 17 residues long. The CDR3: CASSWRGRQPPNQPQHF. The CDR3 DNA sequence: TGTGCCAGCAGCTGGAGGGGCCGCCAGCCGCCTAATCAGCCCCAGCATTTT.

The chain couples TRBV5-4 to TRBJ1-1; no clear D gene. V lost 1 base and J 0 bases, leaving 4 bases between the germline ends. The CDR3 sequence is 13 residues long. Per germline, CDR1 SGHNT and CDR2 YYREEE (reference sequence). The CDR3 region is CASSLRVNTEAFF. The CDR3 DNA reads as TGTGCCAGCAGCTTGCGGGTGAACACTGAAGCTTTCTTT.

The chain carries TRBV9 and TRBJ2-2; 14 bases are shared with TRBD2. The CDR3 is made up of 19 amino acids. Germline V lookup: CDR1 SGDLS, CDR2 YYNGEE. V was pared by 3 bases and J by 1 base, with 8 bases of the junction left unmatched. The CDR3 spells CASSGPGTSGRGNTGELFF. The CDR3 region has the DNA TGTGCCAGCAGCGGCCCCGGGACTAGCGGGAGAGGGAACACCGGGGAGCTGTTTTTT.

This chain uses TRBV5-6 with TRBJ2-1, with 14 bases aligning to TRBD2. The CDR3 spans 16 residues. Germline trimming cut 4 bases from V and 8 bases from J; bases unmatched to any gene: 8. Germline-derived CDR1 and CDR2 are SGHDT and YYEEEE. For the CDR3, the DNA is TGTGCCAGCAGCAGGGGACTAGCGGGAGATGGGGATGAGCAGTTCTTC. Translation: CASSRGLAGDGDEQFF. The full variable domain, its missing parts supplied by reference TRBV5-6 and TRBJ2-1, is DAGVTQSPTHLIKTRGQQVTLRCSPKSGHDTVSWYQQALGQGPQFIFQYYEEEERQRGNFPDRFSGHQFPNYSSELNVNALLLGDSALYLCASSRGLAGDGDEQFFGPGTRLTVL.

This clone occurred a few times. The V and J genes are TRBV6-5 and TRBJ1-4; a possible D gene is TRBD1 (6 bases). The V gene lost 5 bases and the J gene lost 3 bases, with 10 bases spanning the gap. CDR3 length: 14 residues. Germline CDR1 reads MNHEY; CDR2 reads SVGAGI. CDR3 coding DNA: TGTGCCAGCAGTACCCGACAGGCTAATGAAAAACTGTTTTTT. Protein sequence: CASSTRQANEKLFF.